One sample yielded the 4 T cell receptor beta chains listed below, sequenced in a study of control samples from healthy donors and cancer patients (dated by TCRdb to 2018 to 2021). Library construction relied on the immunoSEQ multiplex PCR assay. This is the immuneACCESS table as TCRdb keeps it, with only in-frame sequences that have V and J called. A part of the clones is gone; compared with another copy, unresolved V genes explain less than half, and the rest is unexplained. This sample holds about 130,000 clones; approximately 92% were observed only once. The ten largest clones take up approximately 0.58% of the sample. Sequenced material: PBMCs. The receptors shown here come from a man older than 75 with head and neck cancer.

This sequence joins TRBV30 and TRBJ2-7, with D possibly being TRBD1 (6 bases). From germline, CDR1 is GTSNPN and CDR2 SVGIG (reference sequence). Deletions cut 4 bases from V and 5 bases from J, with 27 bases between. CDR3 size: 17 residues. The CDR3 loop reads CAWTVKWGQGNLHEQYF. The DNA for the CDR3 is TGTGCCTGGACTGTAAAGTGGGGGCAGGGGAACCTCCACGAGCAGTACTTC.

The chain has TRBV6-5 and TRBJ2-3; no reliable D call. The length of the CDR3 is 15 residues. Germline lookup yields CDR1 MNHEY and CDR2 SVGAGI. Trimming stripped 8 bases from V and 4 bases from J, with 19 bases between. Written as DNA, the CDR3 is TGTGCCAGCGGGATTAGCCTCGGACGCGCAGATACGCAGTATTTT. Protein: CASGISLGRADTQYF.

The chain recombines TRBV9 with TRBJ2-7; 9 bases match TRBD2. Losses at the gene ends were 0 bases for V and 3 bases for J; bases not matched to a gene: 4. Germline lookup yields CDR1 SGDLS and CDR2 YYNGEE. The CDR3 runs to 15 residues. CDR3 in amino acids: CASSVGSSGNYEQYF. The CDR3 DNA reads as TGTGCCAGCAGCGTAGGGTCTAGCGGGAACTACGAGCAGTACTTC.

The V and J genes are TRBV20-1 and TRBJ2-6; possible D gene TRBD1, 5 bases. The V end lost 3 bases, the J end lost 0 bases, and 12 bases lay between the germline ends. This CDR3 is 16 amino acids long. Germline V CDR1 and CDR2: DFQATT, SNEGSKA (reference sequence). The CDR3 spells CSASRGTPSGANVLTF. CDR3 nucleotides: TGCAGTGCTAGTAGGGGAACCCCCTCTGGGGCCAACGTCCTGACTTTC.